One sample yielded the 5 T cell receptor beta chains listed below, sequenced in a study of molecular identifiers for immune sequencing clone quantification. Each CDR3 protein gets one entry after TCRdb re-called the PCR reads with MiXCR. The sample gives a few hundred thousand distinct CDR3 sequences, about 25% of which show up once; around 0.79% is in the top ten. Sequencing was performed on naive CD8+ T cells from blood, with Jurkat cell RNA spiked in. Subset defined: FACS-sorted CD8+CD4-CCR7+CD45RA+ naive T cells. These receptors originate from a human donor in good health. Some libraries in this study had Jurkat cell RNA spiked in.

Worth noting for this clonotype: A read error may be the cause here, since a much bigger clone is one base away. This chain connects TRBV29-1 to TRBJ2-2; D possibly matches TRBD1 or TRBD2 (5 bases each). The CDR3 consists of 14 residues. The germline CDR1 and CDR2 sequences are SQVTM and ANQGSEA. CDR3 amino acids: CSPEGKTNIGELFF. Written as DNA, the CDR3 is TGCAGCCCCGAGGGGAAAACGAACATCGGGGAGCTGTTTTTT.

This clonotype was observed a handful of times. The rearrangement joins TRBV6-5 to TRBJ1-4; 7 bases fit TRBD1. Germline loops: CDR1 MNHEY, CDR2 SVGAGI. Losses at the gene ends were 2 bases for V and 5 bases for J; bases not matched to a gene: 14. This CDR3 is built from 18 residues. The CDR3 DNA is TGTGCCAGCAGTTACAAGTTGGTAATCGGACAGGAGAATGAAAAACTGTTTTTT. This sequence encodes CASSYKLVIGQENEKLFF.

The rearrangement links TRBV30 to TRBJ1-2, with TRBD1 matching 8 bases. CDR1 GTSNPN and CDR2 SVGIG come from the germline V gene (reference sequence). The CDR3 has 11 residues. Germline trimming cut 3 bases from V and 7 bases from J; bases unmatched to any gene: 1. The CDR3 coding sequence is TGTGCCTGGAGACAGGGGGGTGGCTACACCTTC. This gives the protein CAWRQGGGYTF.

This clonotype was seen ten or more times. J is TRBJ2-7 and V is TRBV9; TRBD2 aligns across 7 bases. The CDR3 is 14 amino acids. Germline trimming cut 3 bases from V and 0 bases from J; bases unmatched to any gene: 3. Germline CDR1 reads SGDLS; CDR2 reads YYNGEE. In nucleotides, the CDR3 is TGTGCCAGCAGCGGCCGGGACTACTCCTACGAGCAGTACTTC. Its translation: CASSGRDYSYEQYF.

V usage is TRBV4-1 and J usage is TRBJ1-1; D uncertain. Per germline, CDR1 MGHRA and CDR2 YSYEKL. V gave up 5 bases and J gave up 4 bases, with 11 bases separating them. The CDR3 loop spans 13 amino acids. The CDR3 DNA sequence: TGCGCCAGCAGCGCGGTTCTAGGCACTGAAGCTTTCTTT. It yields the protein CASSAVLGTEAFF.